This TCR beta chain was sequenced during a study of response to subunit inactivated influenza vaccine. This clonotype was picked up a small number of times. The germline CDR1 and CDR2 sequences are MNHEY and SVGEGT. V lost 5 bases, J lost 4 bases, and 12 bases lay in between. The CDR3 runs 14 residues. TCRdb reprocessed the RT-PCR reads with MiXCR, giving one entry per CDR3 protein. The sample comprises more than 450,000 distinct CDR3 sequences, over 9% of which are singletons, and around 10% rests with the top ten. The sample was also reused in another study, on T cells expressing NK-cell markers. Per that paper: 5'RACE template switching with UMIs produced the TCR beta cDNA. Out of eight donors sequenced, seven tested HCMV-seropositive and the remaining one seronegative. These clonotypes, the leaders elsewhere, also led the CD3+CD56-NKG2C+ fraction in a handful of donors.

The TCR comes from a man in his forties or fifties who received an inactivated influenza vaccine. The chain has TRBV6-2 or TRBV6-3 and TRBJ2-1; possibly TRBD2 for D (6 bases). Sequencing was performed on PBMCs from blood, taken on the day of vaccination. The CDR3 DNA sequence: TGTGCCAGCAGTAAGCCGGGACTGTACAATGAGCAGTTCTTC. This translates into CASSKPGLYNEQFF.